This entry concerns a single T cell receptor beta chain. The clone's antigen remains unknown. Within one base of it there is no much larger clone, and no base qualities were kept. Trimming removed 5 bases from V and 5 bases from J, leaving 11 bases between the germline ends. CDR1 SGHTA and CDR2 FQGNSA are derived from the germline V gene. From cysteine to phenylalanine, the CDR3 is 13 amino acids long. Only the CDR3 region is kept as DNA, spanning 39 bases read in frame from base 1. The donors were included in the validation cohort of 120 subjects, a group kept apart from the approximately 690-subject first cohort. This entry is derived from a study of cytomegalovirus exposure and HLA in healthy donors (dated by TCRdb to the late 2010s). Study-level background: According to a later analysis, one platform produced both the 110 or so validation repertoires and the approximately 670 repertoires of the first cohort. The study aimed to test whether cataloging public T cell receptors could reveal signatures of past pathogen exposure. Besides the first cohort of 550 to 750 subjects, a separate validation cohort made up of about 120 different subjects was used. To predict cytomegalovirus infection status, the study brought together high-throughput TCR immunosequencing, statistical association of individual TCRs with disease status, and machine learning.

Findings and caveats that apply to the study as a whole: In a later analysis, TCRs clustered in the first cohort were found to also tend to co-occur in the 120 or so validation repertoires, with 94% of cluster scores above 0. A total of fewer than 200 TCR beta chains were listed by the study as associated with cytomegalovirus. According to the authors, the approach could potentially be generalized to other disease states and immunological phenotypes. Most TCR sequences were seen in very few donors, while some public TCRs were found in many individuals. The classifier was reported to diagnose cytomegalovirus status with high specificity and sensitivity in both the original cohort and the validation cohort. In vitro tests confirmed that three of the cytomegalovirus-associated TCR beta chains recognize cytomegalovirus antigens. A later analysis lacked HLA typing for the validation cohort, so it scored co-occurrence in that cohort across all 120 repertoires.

The method behind the library was the immunoSEQ multiplex PCR assay. The original pipeline was this. A statistical classification framework was built to diagnose cytomegalovirus status from the catalog of TCR beta chain sequences. This immuneACCESS table, as held by TCRdb, lists in-frame sequences with V and J called but not all clones. Of the missing ones, under half trace to an unresolved V gene in checked studies; the others have no known cause. V and J calls and clone size are given by that table; D and trimming were obtained from the DNA. The sample table holds 150,000 to 200,000 clones, of which roughly 88% were seen once. The ten top clones hold more than 1.2% of the sample.

Input material: PBMCs. The clonotype was recovered from a woman between 18 and 29 years old in good health and CMV-seronegative. Recombination linked TRBV7-2 to TRBJ2-3, with TRBD2 perhaps the D gene, on 5 matching bases. The DNA reads TGTGCCAGCAGCCCCCCGGCGGGAGATACGCAGTATTTT. The resulting protein is CASSPPAGDTQYF. Reference TRBV7-2 and TRBJ2-3 genes cover what lies past the CDR3, so the full variable domain is GAGVSQSPSNKVTEKGKDVELRCDPISGHTALYWYRQSLGQGLEFLIYFQGNSAPDKSGLPSDRFSAERTGGSVSTLTIQRTQQEDSAVYLCASSPPAGDTQYFGPGTRLTVL.